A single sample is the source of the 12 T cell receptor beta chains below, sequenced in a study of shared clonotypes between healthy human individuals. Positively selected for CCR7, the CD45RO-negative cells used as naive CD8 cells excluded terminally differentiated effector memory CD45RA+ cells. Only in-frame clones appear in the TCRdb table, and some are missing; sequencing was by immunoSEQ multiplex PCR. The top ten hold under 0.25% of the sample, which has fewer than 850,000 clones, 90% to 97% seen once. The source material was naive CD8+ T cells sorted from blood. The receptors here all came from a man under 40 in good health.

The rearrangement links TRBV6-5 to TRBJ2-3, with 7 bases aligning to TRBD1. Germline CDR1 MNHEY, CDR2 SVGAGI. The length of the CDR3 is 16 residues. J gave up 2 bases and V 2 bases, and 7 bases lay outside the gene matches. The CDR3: CASSYARTGPTDTQYF. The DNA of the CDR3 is TGTGCCAGCAGTTACGCCCGGACAGGACCCACAGATACGCAGTATTTT.

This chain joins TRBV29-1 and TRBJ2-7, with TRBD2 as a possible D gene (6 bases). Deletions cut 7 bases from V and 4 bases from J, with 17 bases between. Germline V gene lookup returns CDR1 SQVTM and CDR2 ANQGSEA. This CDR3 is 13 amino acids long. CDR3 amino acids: CSAGSGPGYEQYF. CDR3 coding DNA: TGCAGCGCCGGTAGCGGACCCGGGTACGAGCAGTACTTC.

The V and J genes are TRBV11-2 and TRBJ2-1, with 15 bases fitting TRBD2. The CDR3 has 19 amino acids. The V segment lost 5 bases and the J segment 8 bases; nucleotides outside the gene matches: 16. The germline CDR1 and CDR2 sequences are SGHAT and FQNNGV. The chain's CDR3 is CASSPHPMFRTSGRDEQFF. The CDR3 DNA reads TGTGCCAGCAGCCCACACCCTATGTTCCGGACTAGCGGGAGGGATGAGCAGTTCTTC.

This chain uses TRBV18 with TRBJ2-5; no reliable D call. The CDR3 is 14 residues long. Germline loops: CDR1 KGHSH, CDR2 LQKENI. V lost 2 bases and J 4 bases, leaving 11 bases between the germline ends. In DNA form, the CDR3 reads TGTGCCAGCTCACCAGAACAAGTCCGAGAGACCCAGTACTTC. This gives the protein CASSPEQVRETQYF.

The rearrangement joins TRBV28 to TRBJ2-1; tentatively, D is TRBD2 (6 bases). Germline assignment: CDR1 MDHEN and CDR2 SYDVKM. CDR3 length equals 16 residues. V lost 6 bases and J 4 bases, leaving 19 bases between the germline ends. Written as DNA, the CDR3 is TGTGCCAGCAGGAGACCGGGTAGCGGACGTTACAATGAGCAGTTCTTC. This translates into CASRRPGSGRYNEQFF. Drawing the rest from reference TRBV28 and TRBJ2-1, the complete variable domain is DVKVTQSSRYLVKRTGEKVFLECVQDMDHENMFWYRQDPGLGLRLIYFSYDVKMKEKGDIPEGYSVSREKKERFSLILESASTNQTSMYLCASRRPGSGRYNEQFFGPGTRLTVL.

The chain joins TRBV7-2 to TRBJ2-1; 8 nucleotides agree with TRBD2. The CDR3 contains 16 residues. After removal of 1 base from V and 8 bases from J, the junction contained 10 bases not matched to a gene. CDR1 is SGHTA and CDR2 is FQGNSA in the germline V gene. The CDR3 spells CASSLGERELMDEQFF. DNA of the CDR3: TGTGCCAGCAGCTTAGGGGAGCGGGAGCTTATGGATGAGCAGTTCTTC.

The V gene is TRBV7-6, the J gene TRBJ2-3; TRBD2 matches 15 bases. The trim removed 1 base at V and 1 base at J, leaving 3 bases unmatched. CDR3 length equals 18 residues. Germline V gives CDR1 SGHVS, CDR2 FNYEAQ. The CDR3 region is CASSLEGLAGGGTDTQYF. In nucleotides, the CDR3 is TGTGCCAGCAGCTTAGAAGGACTAGCGGGAGGGGGCACAGATACGCAGTATTTT.

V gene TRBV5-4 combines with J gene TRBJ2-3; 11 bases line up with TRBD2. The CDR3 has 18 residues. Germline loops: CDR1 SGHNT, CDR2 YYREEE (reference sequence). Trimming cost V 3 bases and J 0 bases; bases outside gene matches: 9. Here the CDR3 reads CASSSTPGLAESTDTQYF. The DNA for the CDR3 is TGTGCCAGCAGCTCTACGCCGGGACTAGCGGAAAGCACAGATACGCAGTATTTT.

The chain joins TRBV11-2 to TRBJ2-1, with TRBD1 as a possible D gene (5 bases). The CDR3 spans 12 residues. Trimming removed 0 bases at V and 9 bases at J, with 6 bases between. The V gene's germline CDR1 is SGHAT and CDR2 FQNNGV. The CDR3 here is CASSLDQGEQFF. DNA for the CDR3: TGTGCCAGCAGCTTAGATCAGGGTGAGCAGTTCTTC.

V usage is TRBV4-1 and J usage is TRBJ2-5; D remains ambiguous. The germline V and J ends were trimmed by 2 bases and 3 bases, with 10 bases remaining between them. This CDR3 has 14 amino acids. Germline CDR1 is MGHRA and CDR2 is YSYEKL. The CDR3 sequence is CASSQIIGEETQYF. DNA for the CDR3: TGCGCCAGCAGCCAAATTATCGGTGAAGAGACCCAGTACTTC.

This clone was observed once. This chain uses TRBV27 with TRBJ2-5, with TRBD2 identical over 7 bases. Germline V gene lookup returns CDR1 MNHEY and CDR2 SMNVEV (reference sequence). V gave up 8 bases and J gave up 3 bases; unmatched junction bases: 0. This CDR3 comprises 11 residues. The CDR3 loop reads CASRGEETQYF. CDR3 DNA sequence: TGTGCCAGCCGGGGGGAAGAGACCCAGTACTTC.

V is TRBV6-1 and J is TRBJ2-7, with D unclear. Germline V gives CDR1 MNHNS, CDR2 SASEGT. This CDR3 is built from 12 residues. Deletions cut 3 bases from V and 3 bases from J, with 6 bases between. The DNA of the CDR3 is TGTGCCAGCAGTGACATAGGCTACGAGCAGTACTTC. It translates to CASSDIGYEQYF.